The 20 T cell receptor beta chains listed next were all sequenced from one sample in a study of T cell clonality in common variable immunodeficiency. The method was immunoSEQ multiplex PCR; TCRdb's version includes in-frame clones alone and lacks a portion of them. The sample offers approximately 75,000 clones and no singletons, the top ten holding approximately 0.84%. Material for sequencing was peripheral blood mononuclear cells. All receptors come from a person aged 18 to 75 in good health.

This clone was observed at least ten times. The read finishes 3 residues shy of the CDR3 end, and the germline J gene is used to complete it. The V call is TRBV5-4, the J call TRBJ2-5; TRBD1 aligns across 7 bases. The V gene's germline CDR1 is SGHNT and CDR2 YYREEE (reference sequence). After removal of 4 bases from V and 2 bases from J, the junction contained 5 bases not matched to a gene. The CDR3 runs 14 residues. Incomplete CDR3 DNA: TGTGCCAGCAGCCGGGGACAGCAACAAGAGACC. Protein product: CASSRGQQQET. In full, the CDR3 is CASSRGQQQETQYF. Together with reference TRBV5-4 and TRBJ2-5, the CDR3 gives the full variable domain: ETGVTQSPTHLIKTRGQQVTLRCSSQSGHNTVSWYQQALGQGPQFIFQYYREEENGRGNFPPRFSGLQFPNYSSELNVNALELDDSALYLCASSRGQQQETQYFGPGTRLLVL.

At least ten counts were recorded for this clone. The DNA ends 3 residues before the CDR3 does, and the rest of the CDR3 is filled in from the germline J gene. The V gene is TRBV20-1, the J gene TRBJ1-2; D is uncertain. The ends were cut back, 5 bases at V and 4 bases at J, with 8 bases in the middle. The CDR3 runs to 11 residues. CDR1 and CDR2 (germline): DFQATT, SNEGSKA (reference sequence). CDR3 in amino acids: CSAFPGYGYTF. The covered CDR3 bases are TGCAGTGCTTTCCCCGGCTATGGC.

This clone was counted at least ten times. The read stops 3 residues short of the end of the CDR3; the missing end is completed from the germline J gene. This chain links TRBV29-1 with TRBJ2-7; 7 positions agree with TRBD2. Germline loops: CDR1 SQVTM, CDR2 ANQGSEA. CDR3 length equals 13 residues. V lost 7 bases to trimming and J lost 1 base; unmatched junction nucleotides: 7. The sequenced part of the CDR3 DNA is TGCAGCGGCCCTAGCGGTTCGTCCTACGAG. As protein: CSGPSGSSYE. The full CDR3 is CSGPSGSSYEQYF.

This clone appeared many times. Coverage ceases 3 residues before the CDR3 finishes, and the germline J gene fills in the end. The chain links TRBV7-3 to TRBJ1-2; no firm D call. Germline values: CDR1 SGHTA, CDR2 FQGTGA. V shed 1 base and J shed 6 bases, with 15 bases lying between them. CDR3 length: 15 residues. CDR3 DNA, as far as it was read: TGTGCCAGCAGCTTAAACCCGGGGAGGAAAGATGGC. Translated: CASSLNPGRKDG. The entire CDR3 is CASSLNPGRKDGYTF.

In this sample, this clone turned up many times. At one boundary the junction diverges from the germline segment, which might be a read error. Coverage ceases 3 residues before the CDR3 finishes, and the germline J gene fills in the end. The V call is TRBV5-4, the J call TRBJ1-6; D gene unclear. Germline CDR1 is SGHNT and CDR2 is YYREEE (reference sequence). CDR3 size: 15 residues. CDR3 protein: CATSLSGRSLTPLHF. The CDR3 DNA, read in part, is TGTGCCACCAGCTTAAGCGGGCGTTCACTCACACCC.

This clone showed up many times. Read sequence stops 3 residues before the CDR3 end, and the germline J gene provides the missing end. The chain is built from TRBV7-2 and TRBJ2-1; TRBD2 matches at 9 bases. The CDR3 is 15 residues long. V trimming: 5 bases; J trimming: 8 bases; junction bases outside the gene matches: 10. Germline assignment: CDR1 SGHTA and CDR2 FQGNSA. The CDR3 loop reads CASSQLSGSAHEQFF. The DNA read from the CDR3 is TGTGCCAGCAGCCAACTTAGCGGGAGCGCTCATGAG.

This clone was seen repeatedly, ten times or more. The read terminates 3 residues ahead of where the CDR3 ends, so the germline J gene completes it. The chain combines TRBV6-2 or TRBV6-3 with TRBJ2-1; D perhaps matches TRBD2 (5 bases). CDR1 MNHEY and CDR2 SVGEGT come from the germline V gene. This CDR3 spans 13 amino acids. V lost 1 base and J 9 bases, leaving 10 bases between the germline ends. CDR3 sequence: CASSYFNEGEQFF. CDR3 DNA, as far as it was read: TGTGCCAGCAGTTACTTCAACGAGGGTGAG.

This clone was observed many times. The read falls 3 residues short of the CDR3 end, and the missing part is taken from the germline J gene. The rearrangement joins TRBV30 to TRBJ1-3, with 10 bases aligning to TRBD1. The germline V gene has CDR1 GTSNPN and CDR2 SVGIG (reference sequence). The J segment lost 0 bases and the V segment lost 8 bases, leaving 13 bases of the junction unmatched. This CDR3 comprises 17 residues. CDR3 DNA (partial): TGTGCCGGGGGGCGGGACAGGGGTTGGTCCTCTGGAAACACC. As protein: CAGGRDRGWSSGNT. The entire CDR3 is CAGGRDRGWSSGNTIYF.

Sample share makes this clone medium-sized. The read falls 3 residues short of the CDR3 end, and the missing part is taken from the germline J gene. The V gene is TRBV20-1, the J gene TRBJ2-3, with 9 positions matching TRBD2. Germline lookup yields CDR1 DFQATT and CDR2 SNEGSKA (reference sequence). The CDR3 spans 15 residues. The part of the CDR3 DNA that was read is TGCAGTGCCATCACCGGGACTAGCCCGCCCGGGACG. Translated: CSAITGTSPPGT. The entire CDR3 reads CSAITGTSPPGTQYF.

This clone has at least ten counts. The CDR3 end is not reached by the read, which stops 3 residues before it; the germline J gene fills it in. The V gene is TRBV2, the J gene TRBJ1-5; no firm D call. V was cut by 4 bases and J by 4 bases, with 11 bases left in between. The CDR3 runs to 14 residues. Germline CDR1 is SNHLY and CDR2 is FYNNEI. The DNA read from the CDR3 is TGTGCCAGCAGTGGGCTAACTAGGAATCAGCCC. Protein product: CASSGLTRNQP. The full CDR3 protein is CASSGLTRNQPQHF. The complete variable domain, with remaining parts taken from reference TRBV2 and TRBJ1-5, reads EPEVTQTPSHQVTQMGQEVILRCVPISNHLYFYWYRQILGQKVEFLVSFYNNEISEKSEIFDDQFSVERPDGSNFTLKIRSTKLEDSAMYFCASSGLTRNQPQHFGDGTRLSIL.

This clone was detected many times. Other nucleotide sequences in the sample specify the same CDR3. CDR3 bases read: TGTGCCAGCAGCCAAACAGCGGGCAACTCCTACGAG. Protein: CASSQTAGNSYE. The full-length CDR3 reads as CASSQTAGNSYEQYF. The chain employs TRBV11-3 and TRBJ2-7; possibly TRBD2 for D (6 bases). The read ends 3 residues early relative to the CDR3; the germline J gene fills the gap. CDR1 and CDR2 (germline): SGHNT, YENEEA. This CDR3 region has 15 residues. The germline V and J ends were trimmed by 5 bases and 0 bases, with 14 bases remaining between them.

This clone was seen many times. Read coverage stops 3 residues before the CDR3 terminus; the germline J gene supplies the remainder. The V gene is TRBV10-3, the J gene TRBJ2-1; D is uncertain. CDR3 length: 13 amino acids. Trimming took 3 bases from V and 3 from J, leaving 6 bases between them. CDR1 and CDR2 from the germline V gene are ENHRY and SYGVKD. The CDR3 DNA, read in part, is TGTGCCATCAGTGATATCGGCTACAATGAG. Its protein is CAISDIGYNE. The CDR3 as a whole reads CAISDIGYNEQFF.

This clone was recorded at least ten times. The CDR3: CSARDQRSKGPYEQYF. The covered CDR3 bases are TGCAGTGCTAGAGATCAGAGGTCCAAGGGGCCCTACGAG. The rearrangement uses TRBV20-1 and TRBJ2-7, with D tentatively TRBD1 (5 bases). Sequencing ends 3 residues short of the CDR3 end; the germline J gene provides the rest. This CDR3 region has 16 residues. The germline V gene encodes CDR1 DFQATT and CDR2 SNEGSKA (reference sequence). V gave up 0 bases and J gave up 2 bases, with 17 bases separating them.

Many counts were recorded for this clone. The read falls 3 residues short of the CDR3 end, and the missing part is taken from the germline J gene. This chain connects TRBV19 to TRBJ1-1; D is undetermined. Trimming took off 2 bases at V and 0 bases at J, with 10 bases between the two ends. Germline values: CDR1 LNHDA, CDR2 SQIVND (reference sequence). This CDR3 comprises 15 residues. CDR3 DNA, as far as it was read: TGTGCCAGTAGTATAAGCGTGGTGTTGAACACTGAA. It is translated as CASSISVVLNTE. The entire CDR3 protein reads CASSISVVLNTEAFF.

This clone was observed at least ten times. Coverage ceases 3 residues before the CDR3 finishes, and the germline J gene fills in the end. The chain combines TRBV19 with TRBJ2-3; 13 nucleotides line up with TRBD2. With 2 bases clipped from V and 0 bases from J, the junction kept 2 bases outside the gene matches. The germline gives CDR1 LNHDA, CDR2 SQIVND (reference sequence). CDR3 size: 17 residues. The covered CDR3 bases are TGTGCCAGTAGTATAACACTAGCGGGAGGGAGCACAGATACG. Translated: CASSITLAGGSTDT. The full CDR3 protein is CASSITLAGGSTDTQYF.

This clone was counted many times. The read ends 3 residues shy of where the CDR3 ends; the end is completed using the germline J gene. J is TRBJ2-7 and V is TRBV19; D may be TRBD2 (6 bases). The CDR3 runs to 13 residues. With 5 bases removed from V and 6 bases from J, the gap between germline ends came to 14 bases. Germline CDR1 and CDR2: LNHDA and SQIVND (reference sequence). The sequenced part of the CDR3 DNA is TGTGCCAGTAGTCCGGACCGGGACTCCGAG. Translated, it gives CASSPDRDSE. The entire CDR3 protein is CASSPDRDSEQYF.

This clone was observed at least ten times. The read terminates 3 residues ahead of where the CDR3 ends, so the germline J gene completes it. The rearrangement joins TRBV2 to TRBJ2-5; D possibly corresponds to TRBD1 (5 bases). In germline, CDR1 is SNHLY, CDR2 FYNNEI. Trimming stripped 6 bases from V and 5 bases from J, with 13 bases between. The CDR3 loop spans 13 amino acids. The CDR3 loop reads CASRVDSRETQYF. Incomplete CDR3 DNA: TGTGCCAGCAGGGTTGACAGTAGGGAGACC.

In this sample, this clone turned up a few times. The read finishes 3 residues shy of the CDR3 end, and the germline J gene is used to complete it. The V and J genes are TRBV7-9 and TRBJ2-3; 10 bases match TRBD2. Germline lookup yields CDR1 SEHNR and CDR2 FQNEAQ (reference sequence). This CDR3 has 12 residues. CDR3 residues: CASSPGLAAQYF. Incomplete CDR3 DNA: TGTGCCAGCAGCCCCGGACTAGCGGCG. The full variable domain, with the rest looked up from reference TRBV7-9 and TRBJ2-3, is DTGVSQNPRHKITKRGQNVTFRCDPISEHNRLYWYRQTLGQGPEFLTYFQNEAQLEKSRLLSDRFSAERPKGSFSTLEIQRTEQGDSAMYLCASSPGLAAQYFGPGTRLTVL.

This clone came up many times. The CDR3 is cut off 3 residues early in the read; its end comes from the germline J gene. The chain carries TRBV10-3 and TRBJ2-1; D might be TRBD1 (5 bases). The CDR3 contains 17 residues. Per germline, CDR1 ENHRY and CDR2 SYGVKD. Trimming shortened V by 2 bases and J by 4 bases, and 18 bases separated the two germline ends. CDR3 in amino acids: CAISEPRGGEFYNEQFF. The DNA read from the CDR3 is TGTGCCATCAGTGAGCCTAGGGGTGGAGAATTTTACAATGAG.

This clone was found many times. The read ends 3 residues before the CDR3 terminus; that terminus is restored from the germline J gene. V usage is TRBV5-5 and J usage is TRBJ2-2, with D perhaps given as TRBD1 or TRBD2 (5 bases each). Germline CDR1 reads SGHKS; CDR2 reads YYEKEE (reference sequence). CDR3 length: 14 residues. The germline V and J ends were trimmed by 1 base and 7 bases, with 11 bases remaining between them. The covered CDR3 bases are TGTGCCAGCAGCTTGCAACCGAGGGGCGGGGAG. It yields the protein CASSLQPRGGE. In full, the CDR3 is CASSLQPRGGELFF.